The TCR beta chain described here comes from a study of blood T cells in healthy people across ages. Overall study results and limits: Naive T cell percentage strongly correlated with TCR beta diversity. Compared with aged donors, long-lived donors showed fewer expanded clones, suggesting selection.

Only a few counts were recorded for this clonotype. Its specificity is unknown. Primed by a sample-barcoded 5' primer and a J-beta primer mix, a second PCR proceeded for about 6 to 12 cycles. Tags on each cDNA molecule came from a template-switch adaptor with 12 random nucleotides. TCRdb ran MiXCR on the 5' RACE reads and lists one entry per CDR3 protein. The table has roughly 680,000 distinct CDR3 sequences, around half seen once. The CDR3 runs 15 residues. Trimming cost V 0 bases and J 5 bases, with 12 bases left between them. Germline assignment: CDR1 LGHNA and CDR2 YSLEER. The V gene is TRBV4-3, the J gene TRBJ2-3; D is uncertain. This sequence originates from a woman aged 55-70 years in good health. The material sequenced was blood. The CDR3 DNA is TGCGCCAGCAGCCAAGAGGGGTATCAAGGAGATACGCAGTATTTT. Translated, it gives CASSQEGYQGDTQYF.